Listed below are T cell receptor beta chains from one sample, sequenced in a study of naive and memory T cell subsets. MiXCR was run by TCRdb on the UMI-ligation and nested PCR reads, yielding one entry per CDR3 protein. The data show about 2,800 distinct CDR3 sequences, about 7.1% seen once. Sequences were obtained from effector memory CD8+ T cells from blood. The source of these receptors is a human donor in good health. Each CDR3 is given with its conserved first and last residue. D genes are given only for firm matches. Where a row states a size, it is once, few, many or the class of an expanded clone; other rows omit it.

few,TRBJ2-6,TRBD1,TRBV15,TGTGCCACCAGCACAGACAGGGCGAGTATCTCTGGGGCCAACGTCCTGACTTTC,CATSTDRASISGANVLTF
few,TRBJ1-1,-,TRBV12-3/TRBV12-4,TGTGCCAGCAGGGAGCAGCTAATGAACACTGAAGCTTTCTTT,CASREQLMNTEAFF
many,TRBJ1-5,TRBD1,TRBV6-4,TGTGCCAGCAGTGACTCGGGGACAGGGCACAATCAGCCCCAGCATTTT,CASSDSGTGHNQPQHF
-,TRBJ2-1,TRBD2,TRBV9,TGTGCCAGCAGCGTTTTACTAGCGACCTCCTACAATGAGCAGTTCTTC,CASSVLLATSYNEQFF
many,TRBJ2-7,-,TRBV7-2,TGTGCCAGCAGCGACAGTGTCTCCTACGAGCAGTACTTC,CASSDSVSYEQYF
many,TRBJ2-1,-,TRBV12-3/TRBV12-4,TGTGCCAGCAGTTTGGCCAATGAGCAGTTCTTC,CASSLANEQFF
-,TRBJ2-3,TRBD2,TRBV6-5,TGTGCCAGCAGTTACGGACTAGCAGATACGCAGTATTTT,CASSYGLADTQYF
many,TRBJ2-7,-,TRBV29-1,TGCAGCGTTGAATTCGGTGGTAGCGGCTACGAGCAGTACTTC,CSVEFGGSGYEQYF
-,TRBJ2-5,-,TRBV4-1,TGCGCCAGCAGCCATGGAGGGAGGCAAGAGACCCAGTACTTC,CASSHGGRQETQYF
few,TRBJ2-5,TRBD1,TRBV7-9,TGTGCCAGCAGCCCCCGGACAGGGGGGTGGGAGACCCAGTACTTC,CASSPRTGGWETQYF
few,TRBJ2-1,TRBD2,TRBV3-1,TGTGCCAGCAACCCGGGAGGGTCCTACAATGAGCAGTTCTTC,CASNPGGSYNEQFF
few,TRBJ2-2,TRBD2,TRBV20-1,TGCAGTGCTTACGACGGGGAGAGACTAGCGGGACACGGGGAGCTGTTTTTT,CSAYDGERLAGHGELFF
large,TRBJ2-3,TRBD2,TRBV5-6,TGTGCCAGCAGCCCGGAGGTGGCTAGCGGGAGTACAGATACGCAGTATTTT,CASSPEVASGSTDTQYF
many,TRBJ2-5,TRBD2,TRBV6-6,TGTGCCAGCAGGGGAGGGGAACGGGTGGAGACCCAGTACTTC,CASRGGERVETQYF